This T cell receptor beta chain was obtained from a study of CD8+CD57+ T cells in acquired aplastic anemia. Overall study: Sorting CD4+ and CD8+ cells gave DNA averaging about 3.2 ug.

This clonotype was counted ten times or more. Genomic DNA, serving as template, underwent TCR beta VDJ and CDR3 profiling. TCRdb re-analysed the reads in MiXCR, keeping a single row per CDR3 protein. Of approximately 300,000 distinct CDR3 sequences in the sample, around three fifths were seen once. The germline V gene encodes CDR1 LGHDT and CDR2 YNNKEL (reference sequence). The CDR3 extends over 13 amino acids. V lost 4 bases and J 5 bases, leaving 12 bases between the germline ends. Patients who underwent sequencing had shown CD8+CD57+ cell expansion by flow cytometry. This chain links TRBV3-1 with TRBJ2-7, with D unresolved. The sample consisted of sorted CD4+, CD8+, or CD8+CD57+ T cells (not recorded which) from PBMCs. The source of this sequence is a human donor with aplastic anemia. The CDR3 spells CASSRVGRDEQYF. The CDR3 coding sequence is TGTGCCAGCAGCCGGGTTGGTAGGGACGAGCAGTACTTC.